The 4 T cell receptor beta chains below all came from one sample that was sequenced in a study of T-cell reconstitution after alpha-beta-depleted transplantation in children (dated by TCRdb to the mid-2010s). Interpreted using the paper, the treatment or condition label stands for: allogeneic hematopoietic cell transplantation with graft depleted of TCRalphabeta T cells and CD19 B cells. Libraries were constructed by PCR. The sequencing machine was an Illumina HiSeq 2500. TCR library preparation used molecular barcoding, with unique molecular identifiers applied to normalize quantification of the TCRbeta repertoire. TCRdb handled the public reads itself, with Q25 trimming in fastp and clone calling in MiXCR, and kept productive beta chains. Every entry covers one CDR3 protein and lists the most common genes and DNA from its rows. The sample table contains about 540,000 distinct CDR3 sequences; only one count was recorded for about a quarter of them. 30% to 40% of the sample rests with the top ten.

The material was PBMCs, obtained before TCRalphabeta/CD19-depleted stem cell transplant. The receptors were gathered from a boy less than two years old with Wiskott-Aldrich syndrome, due to receive a stem cell transplant.

This chain uses TRBV9 with TRBJ2-2; tentative D call: TRBD2 (6 bases). V was shortened by 0 bases and J by 2 bases, with 11 bases between the two germline ends. This CDR3 is built from 16 residues. Germline V gene lookup returns CDR1 SGDLS and CDR2 YYNGEE. The CDR3 DNA reads as TGTGCCAGCAGCGTAGCCCCCGGGACTAACACCGGGGAGCTGTTTTTT. It translates to CASSVAPGTNTGELFF.

The chain joins TRBV30 to TRBJ2-7, with TRBD1 identical over 9 bases. The CDR3 covers 14 residues. Germline-derived CDR1 and CDR2 are GTSNPN and SVGIG (reference sequence). V lost 2 bases, J lost 2 bases, and 4 bases stayed unmatched. CDR3 sequence (DNA): TGTGCCTGGAGTCCCCGGGACAGGGCCTACGAGCAGTACTTC. Encoded protein: CAWSPRDRAYEQYF.

The genes are TRBV28 and TRBJ2-3, with TRBD2 matching over 13 bases. Germline trimming cut 4 bases from V and 13 bases from J; bases unmatched to any gene: 8. The CDR3 runs to 14 residues. The germline V gene encodes CDR1 MDHEN and CDR2 SYDVKM. The DNA for the CDR3 is TGTGCCAGCAGTTCCGGGACTAGCGGGAAGCCCGAGTATTTT. Translated, it gives CASSSGTSGKPEYF. The complete variable domain, with remaining parts taken from reference TRBV28 and TRBJ2-3, reads DVKVTQSSRYLVKRTGEKVFLECVQDMDHENMFWYRQDPGLGLRLIYFSYDVKMKEKGDIPEGYSVSREKKERFSLILESASTNQTSMYLCASSSGTSGKPEYFGPGTRLTVL.

The rearrangement links TRBV28 to TRBJ2-7; 12 positions match TRBD2. Germline CDR1 reads MDHEN; CDR2 reads SYDVKM. J gave up 2 bases and V 6 bases, and 8 bases lay outside the gene matches. The CDR3 covers 16 residues. The CDR3 is CASSTIGLAGTYEQYF. The CDR3 coding sequence is TGTGCCAGCAGCACTATTGGACTAGCGGGGACCTACGAGCAGTACTTC.